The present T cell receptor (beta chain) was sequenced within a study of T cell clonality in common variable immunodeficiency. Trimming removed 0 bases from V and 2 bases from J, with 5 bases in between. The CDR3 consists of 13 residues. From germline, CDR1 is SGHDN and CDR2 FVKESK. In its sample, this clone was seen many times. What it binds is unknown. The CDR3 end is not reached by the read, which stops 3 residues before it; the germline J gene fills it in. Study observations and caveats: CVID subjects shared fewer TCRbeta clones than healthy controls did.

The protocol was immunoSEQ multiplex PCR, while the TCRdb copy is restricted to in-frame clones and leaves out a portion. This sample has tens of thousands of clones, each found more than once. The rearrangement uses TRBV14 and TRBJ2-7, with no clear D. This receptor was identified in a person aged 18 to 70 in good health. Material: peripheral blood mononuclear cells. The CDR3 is CASSQDPTYEQYF. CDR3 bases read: TGTGCCAGCAGCCAAGATCCCACCTACGAG.